These 31 T cell receptor beta chains were all obtained from the same sample, sequenced in a study of shared clonotypes between healthy human individuals. TCRdb keeps only in-frame clones here, not all; method: immunoSEQ multiplex PCR. The profile covers approximately 1.5 million clones, with about 98.5% appearing a single time and under 0.45% taken by the ten largest. Sequencing was carried out using naive CD4+ T cells sorted from blood. Subset noted: CD45RA+ positively selected. The receptor source for this set is a young man in good health.

The chain is built from TRBV7-9 and TRBJ1-2; TRBD1 matches at 8 bases. CDR1 is SEHNR, CDR2 FQNEAQ, per germline (reference sequence). V was clipped by 5 bases and J by 4 bases; unmatched bases: 15. This CDR3 has 17 amino acids. CDR3 coding DNA: TGTGCCAGCAGCCCCCGGACGAGGACAGGGACCGGCTATGGCTACACCTTC. It is translated as CASSPRTRTGTGYGYTF.

The V call is TRBV5-1, the J call TRBJ1-2; the match to TRBD1 covers 7 bases. There are 15 residues in the CDR3. The germline CDR1 and CDR2 sequences are SGHRS and YFSETQ. Trimming took 0 bases from V and 4 from J; bases not matched to a gene: 6. The CDR3 sequence: CASSLGQGEVYGYTF. The CDR3 coding sequence is TGCGCCAGCAGCTTGGGACAGGGAGAGGTCTATGGCTACACCTTC.

The V call is TRBV11-3, the J call TRBJ2-1; 8 nucleotides align to TRBD1. Trimming cost V 5 bases and J 5 bases; bases outside gene matches: 8. Germline assignment: CDR1 SGHNT and CDR2 YENEEA. There are 15 residues in the CDR3. The CDR3 DNA is TGTGCCAGCAGCCAAGGACAGGGAGAGAACAATGAGCAGTTCTTC. Translation gives CASSQGQGENNEQFF.

V is TRBV5-4 and J is TRBJ2-3; no firm D call. Germline lookup yields CDR1 SGHNT and CDR2 YYREEE (reference sequence). V dropped 1 base and J dropped 4 bases, with 13 bases sitting between them. CDR3 length equals 15 residues. The CDR3 loop is CASSLRLNSPDTQYF. The CDR3 DNA is TGTGCCAGCAGCTTGCGGCTGAACAGCCCAGATACGCAGTATTTT.

The gene calls are TRBV18 and TRBJ2-1; TRBD2 might be the D (5 bases). CDR3 length: 15 amino acids. Germline loops: CDR1 KGHSH, CDR2 LQKENI. V was trimmed by 2 bases and J by 3 bases, leaving 11 bases between them. The CDR3 region is CASSPSEGIYNEQFF. The DNA for the CDR3 is TGTGCCAGCTCACCATCCGAGGGAATCTACAATGAGCAGTTCTTC.

The V and J genes are TRBV19 and TRBJ1-2, with D tentatively TRBD1 (5 bases). This CDR3 has 13 residues. V shed 10 bases and J shed 2 bases, with 14 bases lying between them. Germline assignment: CDR1 LNHDA and CDR2 SQIVND (reference sequence). The CDR3 sequence is CATRDGGNYGYTF. DNA of the CDR3: TGTGCCACCCGGGACGGCGGAAACTATGGCTACACCTTC.

The genes are TRBV18 and TRBJ2-3; D might be TRBD1 or TRBD2, each matching 5 bases. The length of the CDR3 is 16 residues. Trimming removed 6 bases from V and 2 bases from J, with 18 bases in between. The germline gives CDR1 KGHSH, CDR2 LQKENI. CDR3 loop: CASSSVIGANTDTQYF. The CDR3 bases are TGTGCCAGCTCCTCAGTTATCGGGGCGAACACAGATACGCAGTATTTT.

The chain recombines TRBV9 with TRBJ1-2, with D tentatively TRBD1 (6 bases). The length of the CDR3 is 15 residues. V was cut by 1 base and J by 8 bases, with 18 bases left in between. Germline values: CDR1 SGDLS, CDR2 YYNGEE. The CDR3 DNA follows: TGTGCCAGCAGCGTAACGGCAGGGGCGGTGGAAGGCTACACCTTC. Its translation: CASSVTAGAVEGYTF.

The genes are TRBV18 and TRBJ1-4; D is perhaps TRBD1 (5 bases). Trimming left V 2 bases short and J 7 bases short, with 11 bases between. This CDR3 region has 14 residues. Germline CDR1 KGHSH, CDR2 LQKENI. The CDR3 DNA reads TGTGCCAGCTCACCAAGCCGGGGCAGTGAAAAACTGTTTTTT. It encodes CASSPSRGSEKLFF.

The gene calls are TRBV5-1 and TRBJ2-7; no firm D call. This CDR3 region has 13 residues. Germline V gene sequence: CDR1 SGHRS, CDR2 YFSETQ. Trimming took off 1 base at V and 3 bases at J, with 8 bases between the two ends. The CDR3 sequence: CASSLSLYYEQYF. The CDR3 coding sequence is TGCGCCAGCAGCTTGTCGCTGTACTACGAGCAGTACTTC.

The gene calls are TRBV2 and TRBJ1-5, with D unresolved. V dropped 1 base and J dropped 6 bases, with 10 bases sitting between them. Germline lookup yields CDR1 SNHLY and CDR2 FYNNEI. The CDR3 has 14 residues. DNA of the CDR3: TGTGCCAGCAGTGAAGGGCAGGTTGGTCAGCCCCAGCATTTT. This encodes CASSEGQVGQPQHF.

J is TRBJ1-1 and V is TRBV5-4; a possible D gene is TRBD1 (5 bases). The V end was cut by 2 bases, the J end by 1 base, with 12 bases between. The CDR3 runs 15 residues. Germline CDR1 and CDR2: SGHNT and YYREEE (reference sequence). The CDR3 spells CASSLPRQPNTEAFF. The CDR3, as DNA: TGTGCCAGCAGCTTACCGCGACAGCCGAACACTGAAGCTTTCTTT.

The chain couples TRBV28 to TRBJ1-1; possibly TRBD1 for D (6 bases). The CDR3 has 15 amino acids. The germline gives CDR1 MDHEN, CDR2 SYDVKM. V was shortened by 3 bases and J by 0 bases, with 11 bases between the two germline ends. CDR3: CASSLGGALNTEAFF. The CDR3 nucleotides read TGTGCCAGCAGTTTGGGGGGCGCATTGAACACTGAAGCTTTCTTT.

The gene calls are TRBV20-1 and TRBJ2-7; D uncertain. Between the trimmed V and J ends, which lost 1 base and 7 bases, there was a span of 8 bases. From germline, CDR1 is DFQATT and CDR2 SNEGSKA (reference sequence). The CDR3 extends over 11 amino acids. CDR3 in DNA: TGCAGTGCTAGAGTCATGGGGGAGCAGTACTTC. It specifies CSARVMGEQYF.

V usage is TRBV11-2 and J usage is TRBJ1-1; D remains unclear. This CDR3 has 12 amino acids. CDR1 is SGHAT and CDR2 is FQNNGV in the germline V gene. Trimming pared 2 bases from V and 6 bases from J, leaving 7 bases between. Here the CDR3 reads CASSLSHSEAFF. DNA for the CDR3: TGTGCCAGCAGCTTAAGCCACTCTGAAGCTTTCTTT.

The rearrangement joins TRBV7-6 to TRBJ2-3, with 11 positions matching TRBD2. Germline trimming cut 5 bases from V and 5 bases from J; bases unmatched to any gene: 6. This CDR3 has 15 amino acids. CDR1 is SGHVS, CDR2 FNYEAQ, per germline. The CDR3 protein is CASSQAGTSGDTQYF. CDR3 sequence (DNA): TGTGCCAGCAGCCAGGCCGGGACTAGCGGAGATACGCAGTATTTT.

The chain joins TRBV6-6 to TRBJ1-1, with a weak D call TRBD1 (5 bases). Trimming shortened V by 2 bases and J by 11 bases, and 9 bases separated the two germline ends. CDR1 and CDR2 (germline): MNHNY, SVGAGI (reference sequence). This CDR3 spans 11 amino acids. CDR3 DNA sequence: TGTGCCAGCAGTTACCGGACAACGGCTTTCTTT. It codes for CASSYRTTAFF.

This chain joins TRBV6-5 and TRBJ2-1, with 8 bases fitting TRBD2. The CDR3 spans 14 residues. The V gene end was trimmed by 2 bases and the J gene end by 7 bases; junction bases not matched to a gene: 4. The germline V gene has CDR1 MNHEY and CDR2 SVGAGI. The DNA for the CDR3 is TGTGCCAGCAGTTACGGCGGGAGGCCAAATGAGCAGTTCTTC. It is translated as CASSYGGRPNEQFF.

The J gene is TRBJ2-1, the V gene TRBV11-2; 16 bases fit TRBD2. This CDR3 spans 14 amino acids. V shed 7 bases, J shed 12 bases, and the junction held 6 bases outside the gene matches. Germline lookup yields CDR1 SGHAT and CDR2 FQNNGV. CDR3 protein: CASKGLAGGMGQFF. CDR3 DNA sequence: TGTGCCAGCAAGGGACTAGCGGGAGGGATGGGGCAGTTCTTC.

Points on this clone: Other DNA sequences in the sample encode the same CDR3. This chain links TRBV7-8 with TRBJ2-3; no reliable D call. Germline CDR1 and CDR2: SGHVS and FQNEAQ. Trimming removed 5 bases from V and 3 bases from J, with 6 bases in between. The CDR3 sequence is 12 residues long. The CDR3 is CASSPSTDTQYF. For the CDR3, the DNA is TGTGCCAGCAGCCCGTCAACAGATACGCAGTATTTT. The full variable domain, with the rest looked up from reference TRBV7-8 and TRBJ2-3, is GAGVSQSPRYKVAKRGQDVALRCDPISGHVSLFWYQQALGQGPEFLTYFQNEAQLDKSGLPSDRFFAERPEGSVSTLKIQRTQQEDSAVYLCASSPSTDTQYFGPGTRLTVL.

As concerns this clone: Additional DNA sequences in this sample encode the identical CDR3. J is TRBJ2-1 and V is TRBV7-3; TRBD1 matches at 7 bases. The CDR3 sequence is 13 residues long. Germline V gives CDR1 SGHTA, CDR2 FQGTGA. V lost 5 bases to trimming and J lost 5 bases; unmatched junction nucleotides: 3. The CDR3 is CASSLGQNNEQFF. Written as DNA, the CDR3 is TGTGCCAGCAGCCTGGGACAGAACAATGAGCAGTTCTTC.

The rearrangement links TRBV7-7 to TRBJ2-7; TRBD1 is a possible D gene (7 bases). CDR1 and CDR2 from the germline V gene are SSHAT and FNYEAQ (reference sequence). The CDR3 contains 14 residues. CDR3 residues: CASGARDRACEQYF. The CDR3 nucleotides read TGTGCTAGCGGCGCGCGGGACAGAGCCTGCGAGCAGTACTTC. The full variable domain, its missing parts supplied by reference TRBV7-7 and TRBJ2-7, is GAGVSQSPRYKVTKRGQDVTLRCDPISSHATLYWYQQALGQGPEFLTYFNYEAQPDKSGLPSDRFSAERPEGSISTLTIQRTEQRDSAMYRCASGARDRACEQYFGPGTRLTVT.

This sequence joins TRBV28 and TRBJ1-1; D gene uncertain. Between the trimmed V and J ends, which lost 5 bases and 1 base, there was a span of 2 bases. This CDR3 contains 11 residues. Germline assignment: CDR1 MDHEN and CDR2 SYDVKM. In DNA form, the CDR3 reads TGTGCCAGCAGTGGGAACACTGAAGCTTTCTTT. It is translated as CASSGNTEAFF. The complete variable domain, with remaining parts taken from reference TRBV28 and TRBJ1-1, reads DVKVTQSSRYLVKRTGEKVFLECVQDMDHENMFWYRQDPGLGLRLIYFSYDVKMKEKGDIPEGYSVSREKKERFSLILESASTNQTSMYLCASSGNTEAFFGQGTRLTVV.

The V gene is TRBV5-8, the J gene TRBJ1-4; no reliable D call. Germline-derived CDR1 and CDR2 are SGHTS and YDEGEE. This CDR3 has 17 amino acids. V lost 2 bases to trimming and J lost 1 base, with 15 bases between them. The CDR3 region has the DNA TGTGCCAGCAGCTTAGGAACAAAACTAATAACTAATGAAAAACTGTTTTTT. Translated, it gives CASSLGTKLITNEKLFF.

The DNA for the CDR3 is TGTGCCAGCAGCTTAAGACAGGGAGGAGATACGCAGTATTTT. Translating it yields CASSLRQGGDTQYF. The chain uses TRBV7-2 and TRBJ2-3, with D possibly TRBD1 on 7 matching bases. In germline, CDR1 is SGHTA, CDR2 FQGNSA. The CDR3 is made up of 14 amino acids. Trimming stripped 2 bases from V and 5 bases from J, with 11 bases between.

This clone was detected once. J is TRBJ1-5 and V is TRBV27; D unresolved. Germline CDR1 MNHEY, CDR2 SMNVEV (reference sequence). Trimming took 8 bases from V and 8 from J, leaving 10 bases between them. The CDR3 is 11 residues long. The CDR3 nucleotides are TGTGCCAGCGGAAGAGGCGAGCCCCAGCATTTT. Encoded protein: CASGRGEPQHF.

The V gene is TRBV5-6, the J gene TRBJ2-7, with TRBD2 matching over 9 bases. The germline V gene encodes CDR1 SGHDT and CDR2 YYEEEE. The CDR3 extends over 16 amino acids. V lost 4 bases and J lost 2; bases outside the gene matches: 10. CDR3 sequence reads: CASSPLAGESPYEQYF. The CDR3 nucleotides are TGTGCCAGCAGCCCCTTAGCGGGGGAGTCTCCCTACGAGCAGTACTTC. Full variable domain (remainder filled in from reference TRBV5-6 and TRBJ2-7): DAGVTQSPTHLIKTRGQQVTLRCSPKSGHDTVSWYQQALGQGPQFIFQYYEEEERQRGNFPDRFSGHQFPNYSSELNVNALLLGDSALYLCASSPLAGESPYEQYFGPGTRLTVT.

About this clone: The junction departs from germline at one end; a sequencing error may be responsible. The V gene is TRBV6-5, the J gene TRBJ2-1; no reliable D call. The CDR3 has 13 amino acids. The germline V gene has CDR1 MNHEY and CDR2 SVGAGI. In DNA form, the CDR3 reads TGTGCCAGCCGTTACTACACTGACAATGAGCAGTTCTTC. Translating gives CASRYYTDNEQFF.

Turning to this clone: Additional DNA sequences in this sample encode the identical CDR3. The chain carries TRBV18 and TRBJ2-4; TRBD1 is a possible D gene (5 bases). The CDR3 sequence is 16 residues long. In germline, CDR1 is KGHSH, CDR2 LQKENI. The V end was cut by 0 bases, the J end by 0 bases, with 9 bases between. The CDR3, as DNA: TGTGCCAGCTCACCACCGGGGCAGCTAGCCAAAAACATTCAGTACTTC. This encodes CASSPPGQLAKNIQYF.

V gene TRBV14 combines with J gene TRBJ2-3, with D possibly TRBD2 on 6 matching bases. Trimming removed 3 bases from V and 3 bases from J, with 10 bases in between. There are 14 residues in the CDR3. Germline V CDR1 and CDR2: SGHDN, FVKESK. This CDR3 reads CASSQTGVTDTQYF. For the CDR3, the DNA is TGTGCCAGCAGCCAGACGGGGGTGACAGATACGCAGTATTTT.

The chain recombines TRBV7-6 with TRBJ1-3; 7 positions agree with TRBD1. Germline lookup yields CDR1 SGHVS and CDR2 FNYEAQ. J gave up 3 bases and V 5 bases, and 7 bases lay outside the gene matches. This CDR3 spans 15 amino acids. CDR3 region: CASSNRDSGGNTIYF. In DNA, the CDR3 is TGTGCCAGCAGCAACCGGGACAGCGGTGGAAACACCATATATTTT.